This T cell receptor (beta chain) appears in the sequencing data of a study of T cells expressing NK-cell markers. Study summary: The TCR beta repertoires were obtained from sorted CD3+CD56+NKG2C+, CD3+CD56+NKG2C- and CD3+CD56-NKG2C+ T cells. Seven HCMV-seropositive donors and one seronegative donor made up the eight sequenced donors.

The cDNA for TCR beta came from 5'RACE template switching with UMIs. One entry per CDR3 protein, without DNA, is what TCRdb gives after re-calling the 5' RACE reads. This sample lists about 460,000 distinct CDR3 sequences; its ten largest clones have roughly 1.4%. CDR1 MNHEY and CDR2 SVGAGI come from the germline V gene. This CDR3 is 14 amino acids long. The sequence was collected from a woman aged 50 to 65 in good health. V gene TRBV6-5 combines with J gene TRBJ1-5; the D gene TCRdb calls, TRBD1, cannot be checked with no DNA. Sequenced sample: blood T cells: a sorted CD56 or NKG2C T cell subset, CD4+ or CD8+ T cells, or bulk PBMC T cells (not recorded which). The CDR3 reads CASSARGWNQPQHF.